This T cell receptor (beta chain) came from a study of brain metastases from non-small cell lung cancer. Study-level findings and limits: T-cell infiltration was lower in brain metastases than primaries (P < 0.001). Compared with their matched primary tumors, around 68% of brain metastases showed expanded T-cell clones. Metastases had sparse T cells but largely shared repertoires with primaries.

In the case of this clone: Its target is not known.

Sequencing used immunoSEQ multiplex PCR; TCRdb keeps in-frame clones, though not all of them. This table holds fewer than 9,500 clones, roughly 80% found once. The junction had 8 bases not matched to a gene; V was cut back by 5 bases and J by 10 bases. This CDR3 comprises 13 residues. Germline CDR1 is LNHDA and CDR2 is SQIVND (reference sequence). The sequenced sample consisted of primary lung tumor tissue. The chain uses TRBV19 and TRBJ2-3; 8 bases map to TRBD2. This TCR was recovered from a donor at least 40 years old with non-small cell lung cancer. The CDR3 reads CASSPGLGSAQYF. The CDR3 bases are TGTGCCAGTAGTCCGGGACTAGGCAGTGCGCAGTATTTT.